One sample yielded the 24 T cell receptor beta chains listed below, sequenced in a study of T cells after yellow fever vaccination. Each CDR3 protein is one row after TCRdb ran MiXCR on the 5' RACE reads. The profile covers roughly 120,000 distinct CDR3 sequences, with about 7.2% appearing a single time and approximately 2.7% taken by the ten largest. The source material was CD4+ T cells sorted from PBMCs, sampled roughly seven weeks after the first yellow fever vaccination. The receptors stem from a man younger than 35 who received the YFV17D yellow fever vaccine.

This clonotype showed up many times. The rearrangement links TRBV11-3 to TRBJ1-1; TRBD1 aligns across 10 bases. The CDR3 runs 18 residues. Germline assignment: CDR1 SGHNT and CDR2 YENEEA. V lost 2 bases, J lost 0 bases, and 9 bases stayed unmatched. The DNA for the CDR3 is TGTGCCAGCAGCTTAAAAGGGACAGGGGAAGATTTGAACACTGAAGCTTTCTTT. Residues: CASSLKGTGEDLNTEAFF.

Many counts were recorded for this clonotype. V gene TRBV5-1 combines with J gene TRBJ1-1; D gene uncertain. CDR3 length: 12 amino acids. The V gene's germline CDR1 is SGHRS and CDR2 YFSETQ. V was pared by 2 bases and J by 4 bases, with 6 bases between. This chain's CDR3 is CASSFEGTEAFF. The DNA for the CDR3 is TGCGCCAGCAGCTTTGAGGGCACTGAAGCTTTCTTT.

The sample holds a few counts of this clonotype. This sequence joins TRBV12-3 or TRBV12-4 and TRBJ1-6; D remains ambiguous. This CDR3 is 15 amino acids long. V lost 6 bases to trimming and J lost 10 bases, with 19 bases between them. CDR3 DNA: TGTGCCAGCAGGGCAACAACCTCGACGTGGTCACCCCTCCACTTT. It translates to CASRATTSTWSPLHF.

This clonotype was seen at least ten times. The chain combines TRBV19 with TRBJ2-1; the D is unclear. V lost 4 bases and J lost 0, with 13 bases in between. The CDR3 is 16 residues long. Germline-derived CDR1 and CDR2 are LNHDA and SQIVND (reference sequence). The CDR3 DNA reads TGTGCCAGTAGTAGGCACAGCCCGAGCTCCTACAATGAGCAGTTCTTC. Amino acids: CASSRHSPSSYNEQFF.

This clonotype was seen repeatedly, ten times or more. The chain is built from TRBV15 and TRBJ2-3; D call uncertain. Trimming removed 0 bases at V and 4 bases at J, with 14 bases between. The CDR3 sequence is 16 residues long. Germline values: CDR1 LNHNV, CDR2 YYDKDF (reference sequence). The CDR3 nucleotides read TGTGCCACCAGCAGAGAACCCAATCTAGTAGCAGATACGCAGTATTTT. Protein sequence: CATSREPNLVADTQYF.

This clonotype was counted ten times or more. The genes are TRBV12-3 or TRBV12-4 and TRBJ2-5, with D perhaps TRBD1 (6 bases). CDR3 length: 15 residues. V was trimmed by 6 bases and J by 4 bases, leaving 18 bases between them. CDR3 nucleotide sequence: TGTGCCAGCAGGCGACAGGCCCTGTTGGGAGAGACCCAGTACTTC. Amino acid sequence: CASRRQALLGETQYF.

The chain has TRBV4-2 and TRBJ1-5, with D possibly TRBD1 on 5 matching bases. V lost 0 bases to trimming and J lost 0 bases, with 12 bases between them. This CDR3 has 17 residues. Germline assignment: CDR1 LGHNA and CDR2 YNFKEQ. Here the CDR3 DNA reads TGTGCCAGCAGCCAAGATGCTCTCAGGGCTAGCAATCAGCCCCAGCATTTT. It is translated as CASSQDALRASNQPQHF.

The gene calls are TRBV5-4 and TRBJ2-7; a weak D match, TRBD1 (5 bases). V gave up 4 bases and J gave up 6 bases, with 20 bases separating them. This CDR3 has 15 residues. Germline-derived CDR1 and CDR2 are SGHNT and YYREEE (reference sequence). CDR3 residues: CASSRQGFPSPEQYF. CDR3 coding DNA: TGTGCCAGCAGCAGGCAGGGATTCCCGTCCCCCGAGCAGTACTTC.

The V gene is TRBV5-1, the J gene TRBJ2-7; D not resolved. Germline lookup yields CDR1 SGHRS and CDR2 YFSETQ. The CDR3 extends over 11 amino acids. V was shortened by 2 bases and J by 4 bases, with 4 bases between the two germline ends. This CDR3 reads CASSFQYEQYF. The CDR3, as DNA: TGCGCCAGCAGCTTTCAGTACGAGCAGTACTTC.

At least ten counts were recorded for this clonotype. The chain couples TRBV2 to TRBJ1-1; D possibly corresponds to TRBD1 (5 bases). V lost 1 base and J lost 4, with 7 bases in between. The CDR3 covers 13 residues. Per germline, CDR1 SNHLY and CDR2 FYNNEI. The CDR3 nucleotides are TGTGCCAGCAGTGAAGGGCAGGGCACTGAAGCTTTCTTT. It yields the protein CASSEGQGTEAFF.

Ten or more counts support this clonotype. The J gene is TRBJ2-5, the V gene TRBV7-6; D is perhaps TRBD1 or TRBD2 (6 bases each). The germline V and J ends were trimmed by 0 bases and 3 bases, with 8 bases remaining between them. There are 14 residues in the CDR3. Germline CDR1 is SGHVS and CDR2 is FNYEAQ. Written as DNA, the CDR3 is TGTGCCAGCAGCTTAGCGGGGGGCAAAGAGACCCAGTACTTC. Translation: CASSLAGGKETQYF. The full variable domain, rest sourced from reference TRBV7-6 and TRBJ2-5, is GAGVSQSPRYKVTKRGQDVALRCDPISGHVSLYWYRQALGQGPEFLTYFNYEAQQDKSGLPNDRFSAERPEGSISTLTIQRTEQRDSAMYRCASSLAGGKETQYFGPGTRLLVL.

This clonotype was picked up many times. The J gene is TRBJ2-1, the V gene TRBV18; D possibly uses TRBD1 or TRBD2 (5 bases each). CDR1 and CDR2 from the germline V gene are KGHSH and LQKENI. Trimming removed 3 bases at V and 1 base at J, with 13 bases between. This CDR3 contains 16 residues. The chain's CDR3 is CASSPGAGSSYNEQFF. The CDR3 coding sequence is TGTGCCAGCTCACCTGGGGCGGGTTCTTCCTACAATGAGCAGTTCTTC.

This clonotype was detected ten times or more. The V and J genes are TRBV6-2 or TRBV6-3 and TRBJ1-2; D gene unclear. Trimming pared 0 bases from V and 8 bases from J, leaving 10 bases between. Per germline, CDR1 MNHEY and CDR2 SVGEGT. The length of the CDR3 is 13 residues. DNA for the CDR3: TGTGCCAGCAGTTACTCGGCAGGAGGGGGCTACACCTTC. Translation: CASSYSAGGGYTF.

This clonotype was seen many times. The chain joins TRBV4-1 to TRBJ2-7; maybe TRBD2 (5 bases). CDR3 length: 18 amino acids. V was trimmed by 6 bases and J by 1 base, leaving 25 bases between them. Germline loops: CDR1 MGHRA, CDR2 YSYEKL. CDR3 loop: CASSPGFRSSGRSYEQYV. The CDR3 DNA reads TGCGCCAGCAGTCCGGGGTTCCGGTCGTCAGGAAGGTCCTACGAGCAGTACGTC.

This clonotype occurred many times. The J gene is TRBJ2-5, the V gene TRBV7-2; possibly TRBD1 for D (5 bases). CDR1 and CDR2 (germline): SGHTA, FQGNSA. The V end lost 5 bases, the J end lost 1 base, and 14 bases lay between the germline ends. This CDR3 region has 15 residues. The CDR3 region has the DNA TGTGCCAGCAGCCCAGGGTTGGGCCGCCAAGAGACCCAGTACTTC. Amino acids: CASSPGLGRQETQYF.

This clonotype was observed at least ten times. The gene calls are TRBV24-1 and TRBJ2-5; D ambiguous. This CDR3 contains 14 residues. The germline gives CDR1 KGHDR, CDR2 SFDVKD. The germline V and J ends were trimmed by 2 bases and 2 bases, with 8 bases remaining between them. This CDR3 reads CATSDSLSQETQYF. The DNA for the CDR3 is TGTGCCACCAGTGATTCACTATCGCAAGAGACCCAGTACTTC.

This clonotype was found a few times. The chain combines TRBV6-1 with TRBJ2-5; TRBD1 matches 8 bases. With 5 bases clipped from V and 7 bases from J, the junction kept 6 bases outside the gene matches. From germline, CDR1 is MNHNS and CDR2 SASEGT. This CDR3 spans 13 amino acids. The CDR3 DNA sequence: TGTGCCAGCAGTAGTACCGGGACAGGGACCCAGTACTTC. Translation: CASSSTGTGTQYF.

This clonotype was recorded many times. The chain carries TRBV4-2 and TRBJ1-2; D unresolved. Trimming cost V 0 bases and J 5 bases, with 10 bases left between them. The CDR3 has 14 residues. From germline, CDR1 is LGHNA and CDR2 YNFKEQ. The CDR3 loop is CASSQEKGGYGYTF. The CDR3 DNA sequence: TGTGCCAGCAGCCAAGAGAAGGGAGGTTATGGCTACACCTTC.

This clonotype was observed at least ten times. The junction departs from germline at one end; a sequencing error may be responsible. V and J are TRBV4-2 and TRBJ1-4, with D possibly TRBD1 on 5 matching bases. There are 12 residues in the CDR3. Germline V gene lookup returns CDR1 LGHNA and CDR2 YNFKEQ. The CDR3: CASCQGGEKLFF. The CDR3 bases are TGTGCCAGCTGCCAGGGAGGTGAAAAACTGTTTTTT.

As to this clonotype: A read error may explain this, as a much larger clone is one base away. The chain recombines TRBV7-9 with TRBJ1-4, with no clear D. The CDR3 is made up of 14 amino acids. Germline V gene data show CDR1 as SEHNR and CDR2 as FQNEAQ (reference sequence). Trimming removed 3 bases from V and 8 bases from J, with 13 bases in between. Written as DNA, the CDR3 is TGTGCCAGCAGCTTTGGTTTCGGGCGAGAAAAACTGTTTTTT. Encoded protein: CASSFGFGREKLFF.

This clonotype was recorded many times. This rearrangement joins TRBV20-1 to TRBJ1-1, with D perhaps TRBD1 (6 bases). The germline V and J ends were trimmed by 6 bases and 5 bases, with 22 bases remaining between them. CDR1 and CDR2 from the germline V gene are DFQATT and SNEGSKA (reference sequence). The CDR3 is 15 residues long. This CDR3 reads CSAPPRRQEWTEAFF. CDR3 coding DNA: TGCAGTGCCCCCCCGAGGAGACAGGAATGGACTGAAGCTTTCTTT.

This clonotype was seen repeatedly, ten times or more. This chain links TRBV2 with TRBJ1-4; 7 positions match TRBD1. Germline V gene data show CDR1 as SNHLY and CDR2 as FYNNEI. This CDR3 has 14 residues. With 6 bases clipped from V and 6 bases from J, the junction kept 7 bases outside the gene matches. CDR3 DNA: TGTGCCAGCAGCCCCAGGGGGGGTTATGAAAAACTGTTTTTT. The encoded protein is CASSPRGGYEKLFF.

This clonotype appeared a few times. In DNA form, the CDR3 reads TGTGCCATCAGTCCCGGGACAGGGGGCGGTGAGCAGTTCTTC. Residues: CAISPGTGGGEQFF. The chain uses TRBV10-3 and TRBJ2-1; 12 bases agree with TRBD1. The junction had 5 bases not matched to a gene; V was cut back by 5 bases and J by 9 bases. The germline CDR1 and CDR2 sequences are ENHRY and SYGVKD. The length of the CDR3 is 14 residues.

The sample holds many counts of this clonotype. This chain links TRBV5-1 with TRBJ2-1, with 7 bases aligning to TRBD1. Germline V gives CDR1 SGHRS, CDR2 YFSETQ. The CDR3 totals 12 residues. With 5 bases clipped from V and 11 bases from J, the junction kept 7 bases outside the gene matches. The CDR3 DNA reads TGCGCCAGCAGGAACAGGGGACCGAAGCAGTTCTTC. Its protein is CASRNRGPKQFF.